A single sample is the source of the 3 T cell receptor beta chains below, sequenced in a study of somatic mutations in cytotoxic T cells in rheumatoid arthritis. The table came from immunoSEQ multiplex PCR; TCRdb's copy has only in-frame clones and leaves some out. The sample consists of some 10,000 clones, approximately 70% of them appearing once. Sequencing input: CD8+ T cells sorted from blood. Receptors originate from a man in his sixties in good health.

In this sample, this clone turned up once. V is TRBV28 and J is TRBJ2-7; 11 bases align to TRBD2. This CDR3 region has 14 residues. The V gene end was trimmed by 6 bases and the J gene end by 2 bases; junction bases not matched to a gene: 3. Germline V gives CDR1 MDHEN, CDR2 SYDVKM. CDR3 nucleotides: TGTGCCAGCAGGCTGACTAGCGGGGCCTACGAGCAGTACTTC. This translates into CASRLTSGAYEQYF.

The V call is TRBV28, the J call TRBJ1-5; possible D gene TRBD1, 5 bases. The CDR3 extends over 14 amino acids. Germline V gene lookup returns CDR1 MDHEN and CDR2 SYDVKM. The V and J ends lost 1 base and 6 bases respectively, with 10 bases between them. The CDR3 bases are TGTGCCAGCAGTTTATCTTTAACAGGTCAGCCCCAGCATTTT. This gives the protein CASSLSLTGQPQHF.

The chain has TRBV7-8 and TRBJ2-3; 7 bases are a match to TRBD2. The germline CDR1 and CDR2 sequences are SGHVS and FQNEAQ. After removal of 5 bases from V and 2 bases from J, the junction contained 7 bases not matched to a gene. The CDR3 loop spans 15 amino acids. The DNA of the CDR3 is TGTGCCAGCAGCCCGGAGCGGGACCTCACAGATACGCAGTATTTT. Translation: CASSPERDLTDTQYF.